This T cell receptor beta chain is drawn from a study of shared clonotypes between healthy human individuals. General observations from the study: The study found lower generation probabilities in non-shared clonotypes than in those shared by all four donors. Sharing across four donors was highest in naive CD4 (roughly 5%) and lowest in memory CD8 (around 0.4%).

Naive CD8 isolation took CD45RO-negative cells positively selected for CCR7 and excluded terminally differentiated effector memory CD45RA+ cells. Trimming pared 6 bases from V and 5 bases from J, leaving 10 bases between. The CDR3 is 13 residues long. The germline V gene encodes CDR1 MNHEY and CDR2 SVGAGI. Concerning this clone itself: Its antigen remains unknown.

Over several immunoSEQ plates, each subset's genomic DNA was distributed in even portions. The data were produced by immunoSEQ multiplex PCR, yet TCRdb's version contains in-frame clones alone and is incomplete. The sample shows 2 million to 2.5 million clones, approximately 95% of them seen only once. This chain links TRBV6-5 with TRBJ2-2; D is undetermined. This sequence was found in a man between 18 and 29 years old in good health. The sequenced material came from naive CD8+ T cells sorted from blood. DNA of the CDR3: TGTGCCAGCAGGATTACTGATACCGGGGAGCTGTTTTTT. Translated, it gives CASRITDTGELFF.